There are many counts of the clone carrying this T cell receptor beta chain. This sample was included in a study of T cells after yellow fever vaccination. With V trimmed by 3 bases and J by 8 bases, 11 bases remained unmatched. The germline CDR1 and CDR2 sequences are DFQATT and SNEGSKA (reference sequence). This CDR3 comprises 14 residues. The 5'RACE template-switching step produced TCR cDNA and added a universal primer site and UMIs. TCRdb itself ran the 5' RACE reads through MiXCR, one entry per CDR3 protein. The sample carries about 200,000 distinct CDR3 sequences, more than 3% recorded once. The V call is TRBV20-1, the J call TRBJ1-2; 8 bases fit TRBD1. The TCR originated in a man younger than 35 who received the YFV17D yellow fever vaccine. Source: CD4+ T cells sorted from PBMCs, taken 10 days after the yellow fever booster vaccination. Here the CDR3 reads CSASFGQGLEGYTF. CDR3 bases: TGCAGTGCTAGTTTCGGACAGGGATTGGAGGGCTACACCTTC.